The 2 T cell receptor beta chains in this list originate from one sample, sequenced in a study of identical twins. TCRdb itself ran the 5' RACE reads through MiXCR, one entry per CDR3 protein. The table records about 460,000 distinct CDR3 sequences, 13% to 15% of them present only once. This sample was also put to use in a study of yellow fever vaccine responses in identical twins.

Sample: CD4+ T cells sorted from blood. Receptors originate from a woman aged 18-35 years in good health.

This clonotype has only a few counts. V gene TRBV6-5 combines with J gene TRBJ2-7; D gene unclear. The germline V gene has CDR1 MNHEY and CDR2 SVGAGI. The CDR3 runs to 14 residues. The germline V and J ends were trimmed by 2 bases and 1 base, with 9 bases remaining between them. CDR3: CASSYLDASYEQYF. The CDR3 nucleotides read TGTGCCAGCAGTTACCTGGACGCTTCCTACGAGCAGTACTTC.

This clonotype has more than one count but fewer than ten. The chain carries TRBV9 and TRBJ2-3; perhaps D is TRBD1 or TRBD2 (6 bases each). The germline V gene has CDR1 SGDLS and CDR2 YYNGEE. This CDR3 contains 18 residues. V gave up 0 bases and J gave up 3 bases, with 20 bases separating them. The CDR3 here is CASSVAPTGAKGTDTQYF. The CDR3 DNA follows: TGTGCCAGCAGCGTAGCCCCCACGGGGGCAAAGGGGACAGATACGCAGTATTTT.